This entry features one TCR beta chain sequence. Sequencing was performed with immunoSEQ multiplex PCR; in TCRdb, only in-frame clones are kept and a portion is missing. The table includes more than 3,000 clones, around 80% detected once. The sample belongs to a study of blood T cell repertoires in COVID-19. This TCR came from a human donor in a cohort sampled during active COVID-19. The sequencing sample was made of peripheral blood.

CDR3 nucleotide sequence: TGTGCCAGCAGCGGGGGACTAGCGGGGGCCAGGCAGTTCTTC. Protein product: CASSGGLAGARQFF. The chain employs TRBV7-2 and TRBJ2-1; 14 bases match TRBD2. CDR1 SGHTA and CDR2 FQGNSA come from the germline V gene. The CDR3 loop spans 14 amino acids. Unmatched junction bases numbered 6, after V lost 5 bases and J lost 12 bases.